These 3 T cell receptor beta chains came from one sample sequenced in a study of breast tumors, draining lymph nodes, adjacent tissues. MiXCR was run by TCRdb on the multiplex PCR reads, yielding one entry per CDR3 protein. Found here are some 140,000 distinct CDR3 sequences, roughly 20% of them singletons; the top ten hold roughly 2.4%. Breast cancer patients provided tissue from their axillary draining lymph nodes. Sequenced: axillary lymph node tissue. The receptors originated from a female donor with breast cancer. Some clones in this sample may be carry-over from other donors' samples.

This clonotype was counted at least ten times. The rearrangement joins TRBV3-1 to TRBJ1-6; unclear D gene. CDR3 size: 14 residues. V shed 4 bases and J shed 7 bases, with 11 bases lying between them. Germline CDR1 reads LGHDT; CDR2 reads YNNKEL (reference sequence). CDR3 sequence: CASSRAKSNSPLHF. The CDR3 nucleotides are TGTGCCAGCAGCCGCGCGAAATCAAATTCACCCCTCCACTTT.

This clonotype was seen at least ten times. The V and J genes are TRBV5-1 and TRBJ2-1; no clear D gene. CDR3 size: 16 residues. V dropped 4 bases and J dropped 0 bases, with 14 bases sitting between them. Germline V lookup: CDR1 SGHRS, CDR2 YFSETQ. The CDR3: CASSPRTFSSYNEQFF. Written as DNA, the CDR3 is TGCGCCAGCAGCCCCCGGACGTTTAGCTCCTACAATGAGCAGTTCTTC. Drawing the rest from reference TRBV5-1 and TRBJ2-1, the complete variable domain is KAGVTQTPRYLIKTRGQQVTLSCSPISGHRSVSWYQQTPGQGLQFLFEYFSETQRNKGNFPGRFSGRQFSNSRSEMNVSTLELGDSALYLCASSPRTFSSYNEQFFGPGTRLTVL.

This clonotype was seen only a few times. V and J are TRBV28 and TRBJ2-7; TRBD2 matches 7 bases. The CDR3 covers 15 residues. Trimming cost V 2 bases and J 2 bases; bases outside gene matches: 6. Germline-derived CDR1 and CDR2 are MDHEN and SYDVKM. The CDR3 sequence is CASSLRMTSPYEQYF. The CDR3 DNA follows: TGTGCCAGCAGTTTACGAATGACTAGCCCCTACGAGCAGTACTTC.